One sample yielded the 21 T cell receptor beta chains listed below, sequenced in a study of CD8 T cells in Susac syndrome. Random hexamers primed reverse transcription of about 0.45 to 1 ug RNA. TCRdb passed the immunoSEQ multiplex PCR reads through MiXCR, listing each CDR3 protein once. The data hold tens of thousands of distinct CDR3 sequences, with roughly 92% observed a single time. Sequenced material: CD8+ T cells from PBMCs. The receptors shown here come from a human donor with Susac syndrome.

The chain uses TRBV27 and TRBJ1-5; the D gene is possibly TRBD1 (5 bases). The CDR3 spans 13 residues. Trimming pared 2 bases from V and 11 bases from J, leaving 13 bases between. Looked up from germline, CDR1 is MNHEY and CDR2 is SMNVEV (reference sequence). The CDR3 spells CASSLGGQGSQHF. CDR3 nucleotides: TGTGCCAGCAGTTTAGGAGGCCAGGGCTCCCAGCATTTT.

This clonotype appeared a few times. The chain links TRBV6-1 to TRBJ2-5, with TRBD2 matching 7 bases. Germline assignment: CDR1 MNHNS and CDR2 SASEGT. The ends lost 5 bases at V and 10 bases at J; junction bases unmatched: 4. CDR3 size: 11 residues. CDR3 sequence reads: CASSRGEGQYF. DNA of the CDR3: TGTGCCAGCAGTCGGGGGGAGGGCCAGTACTTC.

The chain uses TRBV20-1 and TRBJ2-1, with D maybe TRBD2 (5 bases). The V end lost 3 bases, the J end lost 6 bases, and 12 bases lay between the germline ends. Germline assignment: CDR1 DFQATT and CDR2 SNEGSKA (reference sequence). The CDR3 extends over 13 amino acids. The CDR3 DNA is TGCAGTGCTAGGAGACTAAACTCCAATGAGCAGTTCTTC. It translates to CSARRLNSNEQFF.

The gene calls are TRBV5-4 and TRBJ2-5; 10 nucleotides agree with TRBD1. The CDR3 runs 15 residues. J lost 4 bases, V lost 2 bases, and 5 bases had no gene match. Per the germline V gene, CDR1 is SGHNT and CDR2 is YYREEE (reference sequence). This CDR3 reads CASSFGQGEGETQYF. CDR3 nucleotides: TGTGCCAGCAGCTTCGGACAGGGGGAGGGAGAGACCCAGTACTTC. The full variable domain, completed using reference TRBV5-4 and TRBJ2-5, is ETGVTQSPTHLIKTRGQQVTLRCSSQSGHNTVSWYQQALGQGPQFIFQYYREEENGRGNFPPRFSGLQFPNYSSELNVNALELDDSALYLCASSFGQGEGETQYFGPGTRLLVL.

In its sample, this clonotype was seen once. CDR3 loop: CATGQGDGYTF. Written as DNA, the CDR3 is TGTGCCACCGGACAGGGTGATGGCTACACCTTC. The rearrangement uses TRBV19 and TRBJ1-2; 8 bases line up with TRBD1. The germline gives CDR1 LNHDA, CDR2 SQIVND (reference sequence). This CDR3 comprises 11 residues. V shed 10 bases, J shed 6 bases, and the junction held 4 bases outside the gene matches.

The chain combines TRBV11-2 with TRBJ2-7; D might be TRBD1 or TRBD2, each matching 5 bases. The CDR3 spans 14 residues. Looked up from germline, CDR1 is SGHAT and CDR2 is FQNNGV. Trimming removed 2 bases from V and 7 bases from J, with 15 bases in between. The CDR3 protein is CASSLWGSGMEQYF. Here the CDR3 DNA reads TGTGCCAGCAGCTTATGGGGCTCGGGGATGGAGCAGTACTTC.

The V gene is TRBV7-2, the J gene TRBJ2-1; 9 bases match TRBD1. V gave up 3 bases and J gave up 1 base; unmatched junction bases: 1. Germline lookup yields CDR1 SGHTA and CDR2 FQGNSA. This CDR3 has 15 residues. This CDR3 is CASSFDRGSYNEQFF. The CDR3 DNA reads as TGTGCCAGCAGCTTCGACAGGGGGTCCTACAATGAGCAGTTCTTC.

J is TRBJ1-2 and V is TRBV10-3; D not resolved. The CDR3 extends over 15 amino acids. The germline V gene has CDR1 ENHRY and CDR2 SYGVKD. V lost 6 bases and J 3 bases, leaving 17 bases between the germline ends. The CDR3 is CAIRVYRADDYGYTF. As DNA, the CDR3 is TGTGCCATCAGAGTCTACCGGGCCGACGACTATGGCTACACCTTC.

The chain employs TRBV7-2 and TRBJ2-3; TRBD2 agrees at 8 bases. V lost 4 bases, J lost 4 bases, and 7 bases stayed unmatched. This CDR3 comprises 15 residues. Germline-derived CDR1 and CDR2 are SGHTA and FQGNSA. This CDR3 is CASSSRTSFSDTQYF. The CDR3 nucleotides are TGTGCCAGCAGCTCCAGGACTAGCTTTTCAGATACGCAGTATTTT.

This clonotype was detected once. This chain joins TRBV4-3 and TRBJ2-3; D assignment may be TRBD1 or TRBD2 (5 bases each). Trimming shortened V by 4 bases and J by 5 bases, and 16 bases separated the two germline ends. This CDR3 contains 15 residues. Germline CDR1 and CDR2: LGHNA and YSLEER. The CDR3 bases are TGCGCCAGCAGCCTGACAGCGGCCACCCTAGATACGCAGTATTTT. Translation gives CASSLTAATLDTQYF.

This chain uses TRBV28 with TRBJ2-7, with a tentative D call TRBD1 (7 bases). CDR3 length: 14 residues. V dropped 10 bases and J dropped 0 bases, with 16 bases sitting between them. Germline V gives CDR1 MDHEN, CDR2 SYDVKM. For the CDR3, the DNA is TGTGCCACCGCGGGACAGCAGAGCTCCTACGAGCAGTACTTC. Encoded protein: CATAGQQSSYEQYF. The full variable domain, with the rest looked up from reference TRBV28 and TRBJ2-7, is DVKVTQSSRYLVKRTGEKVFLECVQDMDHENMFWYRQDPGLGLRLIYFSYDVKMKEKGDIPEGYSVSREKKERFSLILESASTNQTSMYLCATAGQQSSYEQYFGPGTRLTVT.

The chain carries TRBV20-1 and TRBJ1-5, with TRBD1 identical over 7 bases. With 5 bases clipped from V and 7 bases from J, the junction kept 8 bases outside the gene matches. The germline V gene encodes CDR1 DFQATT and CDR2 SNEGSKA (reference sequence). The CDR3 runs to 13 residues. CDR3 nucleotides: TGCAGTGCTGTTGTCGGAGGGGGCCAGCCCCAGCATTTT. It translates to CSAVVGGGQPQHF.

The gene calls are TRBV6-2 or TRBV6-3 and TRBJ1-1; maybe TRBD1 (6 bases). The CDR3 extends over 19 amino acids. Looked up from germline, CDR1 is MNHEY and CDR2 is SVGEGT. Between the trimmed V and J ends, which lost 0 bases and 0 bases, there was a span of 20 bases. CDR3 in DNA: TGTGCCAGCAGTTACTCGAAAGGGGGTCCAAAATTTCTGAACACTGAAGCTTTCTTT. Translating gives CASSYSKGGPKFLNTEAFF.

The chain uses TRBV7-9 and TRBJ1-1; D is possibly TRBD1 (5 bases). The CDR3 spans 12 residues. The V end was cut by 9 bases, the J end by 2 bases, with 10 bases between. Germline lookup yields CDR1 SEHNR and CDR2 FQNEAQ (reference sequence). The CDR3 here is CASDSLNTEAFF. CDR3 DNA: TGTGCCAGTGACAGCCTCAACACTGAAGCTTTCTTT. The full variable domain, its missing parts supplied by reference TRBV7-9 and TRBJ1-1, is DTGVSQNPRHKITKRGQNVTFRCDPISEHNRLYWYRQTLGQGPEFLTYFQNEAQLEKSRLLSDRFSAERPKGSFSTLEIQRTEQGDSAMYLCASDSLNTEAFFGQGTRLTVV.

The CDR3 sequence: CASSFVNQPQHF. The CDR3 region has the DNA TGTGCCAGCAGCTTCGTTAATCAGCCCCAGCATTTT. The V gene is TRBV7-9, the J gene TRBJ1-5; D is unclear. The CDR3 has 12 amino acids. Per the germline V gene, CDR1 is SEHNR and CDR2 is FQNEAQ (reference sequence). Trimming took off 3 bases at V and 4 bases at J, with 4 bases between the two ends.

Here the CDR3 DNA reads TGTGCCAGCAGCTCCAGCGGGACAGGGGGAGATACGCAGTATTTT. Translation: CASSSSGTGGDTQYF. The J gene is TRBJ2-3, the V gene TRBV7-9, with TRBD1 matching 11 bases. This CDR3 region has 15 residues. The V gene end was trimmed by 4 bases and the J gene end by 5 bases; junction bases not matched to a gene: 5. Germline assignment: CDR1 SEHNR and CDR2 FQNEAQ (reference sequence).

This sequence joins TRBV5-1 and TRBJ1-2; D is perhaps TRBD1 (6 bases). Germline CDR1 reads SGHRS; CDR2 reads YFSETQ. This CDR3 comprises 16 residues. The germline V and J ends were trimmed by 0 bases and 4 bases, with 16 bases remaining between them. Here the CDR3 reads CASSLERGAGGYGYTF. Here the CDR3 DNA reads TGCGCCAGCAGCTTGGAGCGGGGGGCCGGTGGCTATGGCTACACCTTC.

The chain links TRBV27 to TRBJ2-7, with 10 bases that match TRBD2. V trimming: 6 bases; J trimming: 2 bases; junction bases outside the gene matches: 4. Per germline, CDR1 MNHEY and CDR2 SMNVEV (reference sequence). The CDR3 contains 14 residues. The CDR3 spells CASRWTSGTYEQYF. CDR3 DNA: TGTGCCAGCAGGTGGACTAGCGGCACCTACGAGCAGTACTTC.

This clonotype was seen just once. V gene TRBV20-1 combines with J gene TRBJ1-1; TRBD1 matches 8 bases. V lost 3 bases, J lost 5 bases, and 5 bases stayed unmatched. Germline CDR1 reads DFQATT; CDR2 reads SNEGSKA (reference sequence). The CDR3 is 13 residues long. The DNA of the CDR3 is TGCAGTGCTAGGAGACAGGGGAAGACTGAAGCTTTCTTT. As protein: CSARRQGKTEAFF.

This chain links TRBV27 with TRBJ2-5; D is possibly TRBD2 (5 bases). Trimming removed 7 bases at V and 0 bases at J, with 9 bases between. Germline CDR1 MNHEY, CDR2 SMNVEV (reference sequence). CDR3 length equals 13 residues. Written as DNA, the CDR3 is TGTGCCAGCAAAGTAGCGTACCAAGAGACCCAGTACTTC. It yields the protein CASKVAYQETQYF.

The rearrangement uses TRBV7-2 and TRBJ2-1; TRBD1 aligns across 7 bases. The CDR3 has 16 residues. The germline V gene encodes CDR1 SGHTA and CDR2 FQGNSA. After removal of 3 bases from V and 9 bases from J, the junction contained 14 bases not matched to a gene. The CDR3 DNA reads TGTGCCAGCAGCTTCGGGACAGAAGGCCGCTGGGGTGAGCAGTTCTTC. This translates into CASSFGTEGRWGEQFF.